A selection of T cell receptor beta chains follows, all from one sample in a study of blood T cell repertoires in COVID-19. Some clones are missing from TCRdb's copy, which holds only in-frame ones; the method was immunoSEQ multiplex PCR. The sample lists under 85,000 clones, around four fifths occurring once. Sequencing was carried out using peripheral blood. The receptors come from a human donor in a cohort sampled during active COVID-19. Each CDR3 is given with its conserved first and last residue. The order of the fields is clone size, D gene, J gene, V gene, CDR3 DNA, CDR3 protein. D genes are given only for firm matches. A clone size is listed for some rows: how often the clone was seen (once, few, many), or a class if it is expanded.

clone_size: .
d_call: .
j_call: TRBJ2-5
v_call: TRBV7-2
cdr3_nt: TGTGCCAGCAGCTTAGTCTGGGGGCGCCAAGAGACCCAGTACTTC
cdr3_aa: CASSLVWGRQETQYF

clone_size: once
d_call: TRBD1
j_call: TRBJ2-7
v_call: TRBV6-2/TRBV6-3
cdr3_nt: TGTGCCAGCAGTTACGGACAGGTGACCATCTACGAGCAGTACTTC
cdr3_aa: CASSYGQVTIYEQYF

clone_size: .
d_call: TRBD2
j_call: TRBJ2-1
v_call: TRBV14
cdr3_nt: TGTGCCAGCAGCCAAGGGCCGGGACTAGCGGGGGGACTCTCCTACAATGAGCAGTTCTTC
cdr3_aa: CASSQGPGLAGGLSYNEQFF

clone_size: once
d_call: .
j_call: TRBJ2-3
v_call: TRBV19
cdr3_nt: TGTGCCAGTAGTATGGCCAGTACCTTCACAGATACGCAGTATTTT
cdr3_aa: CASSMASTFTDTQYF

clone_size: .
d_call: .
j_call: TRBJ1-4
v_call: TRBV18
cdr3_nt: TGTGCCAGCTCACTACAAGCGGGTGAAAAACTGTTTTTT
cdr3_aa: CASSLQAGEKLFF

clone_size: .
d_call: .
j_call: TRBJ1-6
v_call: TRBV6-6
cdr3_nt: TGTGCCAGCAGTTTGGGACTGAGATATCCCCTCCACTTT
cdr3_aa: CASSLGLRYPLHF

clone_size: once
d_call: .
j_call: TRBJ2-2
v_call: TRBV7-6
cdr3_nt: TGTGCCAGCAGCTTAGTCTACACCGGGGAGCTGTTTTTT
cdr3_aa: CASSLVYTGELFF

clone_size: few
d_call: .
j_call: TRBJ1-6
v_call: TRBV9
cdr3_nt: TGTGCCAGCAGCGTAGGGGAGAGGGATAATTCACCCCTCCACTTT
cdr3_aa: CASSVGERDNSPLHF

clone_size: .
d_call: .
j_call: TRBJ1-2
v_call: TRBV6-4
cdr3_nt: TGTGCCAGCCCGACGCGGGCAGCTAACTATGGCTACACCTTC
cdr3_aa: CASPTRAANYGYTF

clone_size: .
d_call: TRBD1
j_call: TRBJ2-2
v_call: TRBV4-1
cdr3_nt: TGCGCCAGCAGCCAGACAGGGGGGCGTCGCACCGGGGAGCTGTTTTTT
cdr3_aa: CASSQTGGRRTGELFF

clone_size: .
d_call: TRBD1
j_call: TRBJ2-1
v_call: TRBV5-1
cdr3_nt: TGCGCCAGCAGCCTGCCGGGACAGGGTGATCATGAGCAGTTCTTC
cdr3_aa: CASSLPGQGDHEQFF

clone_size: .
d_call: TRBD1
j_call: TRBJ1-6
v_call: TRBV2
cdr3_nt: TGTGCCAGCAACGAGGGGGCACATTCACCCCTCCACTTT
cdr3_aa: CASNEGAHSPLHF

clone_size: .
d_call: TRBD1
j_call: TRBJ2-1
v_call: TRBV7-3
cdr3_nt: TGTGCCAGCAGCCCGACCCCGGCAGGGACAGGGCTCTCCTACAATGAGCAGTTCTTC
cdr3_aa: CASSPTPAGTGLSYNEQFF

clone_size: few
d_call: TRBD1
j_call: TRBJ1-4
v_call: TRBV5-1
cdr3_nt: TGCGCCAGCAGCTGGGACAGTTCGGATAATGAAAAACTGTTTTTT
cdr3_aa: CASSWDSSDNEKLFF

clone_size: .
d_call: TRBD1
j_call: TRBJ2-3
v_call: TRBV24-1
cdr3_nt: TGTGCCACCAGTGAGGTGACAGGGAAGGATACGCAGTATTTT
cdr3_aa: CATSEVTGKDTQYF

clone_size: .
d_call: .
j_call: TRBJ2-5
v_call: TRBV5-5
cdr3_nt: TGTGCCAGCAGCTTGGGCGAGGGGACCCAGTACTTC
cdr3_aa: CASSLGEGTQYF

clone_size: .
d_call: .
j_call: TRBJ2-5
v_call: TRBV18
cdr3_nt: TGTGCCAGCTCACCCCGGTTGTCGCAAGAGACCCAGTACTTC
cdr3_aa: CASSPRLSQETQYF

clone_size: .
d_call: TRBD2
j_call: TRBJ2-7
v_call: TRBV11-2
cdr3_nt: TGTGCCAGCAGTTTTGGACTAGCGGGGGTATACGAGCAGTACTTC
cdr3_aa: CASSFGLAGVYEQYF

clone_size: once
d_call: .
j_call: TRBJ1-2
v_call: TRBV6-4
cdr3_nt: TGTGCCAGCAGTGACGTCGGGGGTTACGGCTACACCTTC
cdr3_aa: CASSDVGGYGYTF

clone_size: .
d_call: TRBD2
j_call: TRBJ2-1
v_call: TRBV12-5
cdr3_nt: TGTGCTAGTGGTTTTTTAACCGGGGGGGCCGATGAGCAGTTCTTC
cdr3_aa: CASGFLTGGADEQFF

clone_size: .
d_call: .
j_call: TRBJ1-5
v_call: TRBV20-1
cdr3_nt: TGCAGTGCTAGTGGAGGCCCTAAGAAGCCCCAGCATTTT
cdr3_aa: CSASGGPKKPQHF

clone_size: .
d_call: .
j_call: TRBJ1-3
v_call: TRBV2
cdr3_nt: TGTGCCGCGGGGGCCTCCCGGGCCTCTGGAAACACCATATATTTT
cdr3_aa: CAAGASRASGNTIYF